This T cell receptor (beta chain) was profiled in a study of T cell responses to AZD1222 COVID-19 vaccine. Sequencing was performed with immunoSEQ multiplex PCR; in TCRdb, only in-frame clones are kept and a portion is missing. Of 60,000 to 70,000 clones in the sample, 82% were seen once. In germline, CDR1 is SGHVS, CDR2 FQNEAQ. The CDR3 consists of 12 residues. V was shortened by 5 bases and J by 4 bases, with 8 bases between the two germline ends. Notes on the study in general: Of spike-specific TCRs, nearly half reportedly target regions left unmutated in variants. Repertoire sampling occurred only after the peak T cell response.

As to this clone: Its antigen remains unknown.

The sequences come from peripheral blood, collected on day 0 of AZD1222 vaccination. The TCR originated in an adult in good health. V gene TRBV7-8 combines with J gene TRBJ1-2, with D hard to call. CDR3 loop: CASSGGGYGYTF. The CDR3 nucleotides read TGTGCCAGCAGCGGCGGCGGCTATGGCTACACCTTC.